The present T cell receptor beta chain was sequenced within a study of cytomegalovirus exposure and HLA in healthy donors. Points on this clone: The antigen is not known.

PCR involved 60 Vbeta and 13 Jbeta primers. Method: immunoSEQ multiplex PCR; TCRdb's copy keeps in-frame clones and lacks some. Of 180,000 or so clones listed, over 65% are singletons. Study-wide findings and caveats: As a later analysis showed, a missense DCLRE1C variant was linked to trimming of TCR beta V- and J-genes. Some public TCRs appeared in many individuals, while most sequences were rare. In an earlier analysis, most TCR beta V segments were productive about 87% or about 30% of the time.

Despite likely unrecorded immune exposures, the donors were nominally healthy at the time of sampling. V lost 4 bases and J lost 1; bases outside the gene matches: 6. The CDR3 is 15 amino acids. Looked up from germline, CDR1 is SGHRS and CDR2 is YFSETQ. This sequence originates from a young man in good health and CMV-seronegative. V gene TRBV5-1 combines with J gene TRBJ1-1; 8 bases map to TRBD1. Sample: PBMCs. CDR3 loop: CASSPQGAANTEAFF. The CDR3 nucleotides read TGCGCCAGCAGCCCGCAGGGGGCGGCGAACACTGAAGCTTTCTTT.